One and the same sample provided the 28 T cell receptor beta chains below, sequenced in a study of T-cell reconstitution after alpha-beta-depleted transplantation in children. It was with unique molecular identifiers that the TCRbeta library was prepared. TCRdb independently ran MiXCR on the PCR reads; one entry per CDR3 protein. Of approximately 400,000 distinct CDR3 sequences detected, roughly a tenth appear once; the ten largest clones hold 4.5% to 7%. The specimen comprised PBMCs from the stem cell graft donor, sampled from the stem cell graft. The source of these receptors is a human donor who donated a stem cell graft to a child with acute myeloid leukemia.

The V gene is TRBV12-3 or TRBV12-4, the J gene TRBJ2-3, with 7 bases fitting TRBD1. With V trimmed by 5 bases and J by 13 bases, 9 bases remained unmatched. The CDR3 is 12 amino acids. DNA for the CDR3: TGTGCCAGCAGTCCCGAGCAGGGGGAAAAGTATTTT. It is translated as CASSPEQGEKYF.

This clonotype appeared many times. The chain has TRBV5-1 and TRBJ2-1; 10 nucleotides match TRBD2. CDR3 size: 15 residues. The germline CDR1 and CDR2 sequences are SGHRS and YFSETQ. V lost 10 bases to trimming and J lost 5 bases; unmatched junction nucleotides: 12. CDR3 sequence reads: CAPPRGTSEDNEQFF. The CDR3 nucleotides are TGCGCCCCCCCGCGGGGGACTAGCGAGGACAATGAGCAGTTCTTC.

The rearrangement uses TRBV7-8 and TRBJ2-3; possibly TRBD2 for D (6 bases). Germline V gene lookup returns CDR1 SGHVS and CDR2 FQNEAQ. V lost 5 bases to trimming and J lost 5 bases, with 20 bases between them. This CDR3 region has 16 residues. The CDR3 protein is CASSKGLALRGDTQYF. CDR3 sequence (DNA): TGTGCCAGCAGCAAAGGCCTCGCACTGCGGGGAGATACGCAGTATTTT. Full variable domain (missing parts from reference TRBV7-8 and TRBJ2-3): GAGVSQSPRYKVAKRGQDVALRCDPISGHVSLFWYQQALGQGPEFLTYFQNEAQLDKSGLPSDRFFAERPEGSVSTLKIQRTQQEDSAVYLCASSKGLALRGDTQYFGPGTRLTVL.

The genes are TRBV7-2 and TRBJ2-5; 8 bases agree with TRBD2. CDR1 is SGHTA, CDR2 FQGNSA, per germline. This CDR3 contains 16 residues. Trimming took 1 base from V and 4 from J; bases not matched to a gene: 8. The CDR3 reads CASSLVQRGPGETQYF. The CDR3 DNA reads TGTGCCAGCAGCTTAGTCCAGCGGGGGCCAGGAGAGACCCAGTACTTC.

This chain joins TRBV11-3 and TRBJ1-6; 10 bases line up with TRBD1. The V gene end was trimmed by 4 bases and the J gene end by 4 bases; junction bases not matched to a gene: 13. Germline CDR1 SGHNT, CDR2 YENEEA. The CDR3 has 19 amino acids. The CDR3 region is CASSSTGQGSLGYNSPLHF. The DNA for the CDR3 is TGTGCCAGCAGCTCTACGGGACAGGGGAGTCTGGGTTATAATTCACCCCTCCACTTT.

There are a few counts of this clonotype. The CDR3, as DNA: TGTGCCACCAGCAGAGGGGGCGGGGGGGTTTTAGAGACCCAGTACTTC. Its translation: CATSRGGGGVLETQYF. The chain couples TRBV15 to TRBJ2-5; 9 nucleotides match TRBD2. This CDR3 has 16 residues. Germline V lookup: CDR1 LNHNV, CDR2 YYDKDF (reference sequence). J gave up 4 bases and V 1 base, and 7 bases lay outside the gene matches.

This chain connects TRBV5-1 to TRBJ1-1, with a weak D call TRBD1 (5 bases). V shed 3 bases and J shed 6 bases, with 24 bases lying between them. This CDR3 is built from 17 residues. CDR1 SGHRS and CDR2 YFSETQ come from the germline V gene. The CDR3 is CASSSHIMGRGVPEAFF. The CDR3 coding sequence is TGCGCCAGCAGCTCTCATATTATGGGACGGGGAGTGCCTGAAGCTTTCTTT. Based on the CDR3 plus reference TRBV5-1 and TRBJ1-1, the full variable domain is KAGVTQTPRYLIKTRGQQVTLSCSPISGHRSVSWYQQTPGQGLQFLFEYFSETQRNKGNFPGRFSGRQFSNSRSEMNVSTLELGDSALYLCASSSHIMGRGVPEAFFGQGTRLTVV.

In the case of this clonotype: One base away lies a much larger clone, so this may be a sequencing read error. This chain connects TRBV4-1 to TRBJ2-7; 10 nucleotides align to TRBD2. The CDR3 is made up of 19 amino acids. J gave up 0 bases and V 5 bases, and 16 bases lay outside the gene matches. Germline V lookup: CDR1 MGHRA, CDR2 YSYEKL. The CDR3 reads CASSYEGTSEGQSSYEQYV. The CDR3 DNA follows: TGCGCCAGCAGCTATGAAGGGACTAGCGAGGGGCAAAGCTCCTACGAGCAGTACGTC.

A remark on this clonotype: This may arise from a read error, as a much more abundant clone is one base away. This rearrangement joins TRBV25-1 to TRBJ1-4; 9 bases map to TRBD1. CDR1 is MGHDK and CDR2 is SYGVNS in the germline V gene. The CDR3 contains 13 residues. CDR3 sequence (DNA): TGTGCCAGCAGAACAGGGGGCGGTGAAACACTGTTTTTT. Protein: CASRTGGGETLFF.

The V call is TRBV7-2, the J call TRBJ2-7, with TRBD1 identical over 11 bases. Germline V gene data show CDR1 as SGHTA and CDR2 as FQGNSA. This CDR3 has 14 residues. J gave up 6 bases and V 5 bases, and 6 bases lay outside the gene matches. CDR3 DNA: TGTGCCAGCAGCCTCTCCGGGACAGGGGGCGAGCAGTACGTC. Translating gives CASSLSGTGGEQYV.

For the CDR3, the DNA is TGCGCCAGCAGCTTCGTTCAACTAGCGGGGGCCCAGGTCTGGGATACGCAGTATTTT. Translating it yields CASSFVQLAGAQVWDTQYF. V usage is TRBV5-1 and J usage is TRBJ2-3; 11 bases are shared with TRBD2. Germline lookup yields CDR1 SGHRS and CDR2 YFSETQ. The length of the CDR3 is 19 residues. V was clipped by 2 bases and J by 6 bases; unmatched bases: 17.

The genes are TRBV5-1 and TRBJ2-2; TRBD1 matches 7 bases. The trim removed 4 bases at V and 6 bases at J, leaving 6 bases unmatched. Germline V gene sequence: CDR1 SGHRS, CDR2 YFSETQ. This CDR3 is 14 amino acids long. CDR3 region: CASSRTGVPGELFF. The CDR3 nucleotides read TGCGCCAGCAGCAGAACAGGGGTCCCCGGGGAGCTGTTTTTT.

This clonotype was found many times. The chain is built from TRBV2 and TRBJ1-5; 8 bases match TRBD1. There are 14 residues in the CDR3. Looked up from germline, CDR1 is SNHLY and CDR2 is FYNNEI. The V segment lost 3 bases and the J segment 6 bases; nucleotides outside the gene matches: 4. In nucleotides, the CDR3 is TGTGCCAGCAGTGAGACAGGGGCGGCTCAGCCCCAGCATTTT. It translates to CASSETGAAQPQHF.

J is TRBJ2-1 and V is TRBV29-1, with 9 positions matching TRBD2. Germline V lookup: CDR1 SQVTM, CDR2 ANQGSEA. After removal of 3 bases from V and 0 bases from J, the junction contained 9 bases not matched to a gene. There are 17 residues in the CDR3. DNA for the CDR3: TGCAGCGTTGAGTGGAGCGGGAGGAGGAGCTCCTACAATGAGCAGTTCTTC. It encodes CSVEWSGRRSSYNEQFF.

This clonotype came up a few times. V and J are TRBV5-1 and TRBJ2-5; D possibly corresponds to TRBD1 (5 bases). This CDR3 has 15 residues. Trimming pared 0 bases from V and 1 base from J, leaving 10 bases between. CDR1 and CDR2 (germline): SGHRS, YFSETQ. CDR3 residues: CASSLAQGPQETQYF. The CDR3, as DNA: TGCGCCAGCAGCTTGGCCCAGGGCCCCCAAGAGACCCAGTACTTC.

At least ten counts were recorded for this clonotype. This chain joins TRBV12-3 or TRBV12-4 and TRBJ2-4; 7 nucleotides align to TRBD1. V shed 5 bases, J shed 4 bases, and the junction held 8 bases outside the gene matches. This CDR3 has 15 residues. The chain's CDR3 is CASSTLQGPKNIQYF. The CDR3 DNA is TGTGCCAGCAGTACACTACAGGGGCCGAAAAACATTCAGTACTTC.

This clonotype was detected only a few times. This rearrangement joins TRBV3-1 to TRBJ2-1; D unresolved. The ends were cut back, 1 base at V and 8 bases at J, with 24 bases in the middle. The length of the CDR3 is 18 residues. Germline CDR1 LGHDT, CDR2 YNNKEL (reference sequence). In DNA, the CDR3 is TGTGCCAGCAGCCAAGGGCGACCGGTGGCCACCCAATGGGATGAGCAGTTCTTC. This gives the protein CASSQGRPVATQWDEQFF.

V usage is TRBV29-1 and J usage is TRBJ2-1, with unresolved D. Germline V gene sequence: CDR1 SQVTM, CDR2 ANQGSEA. The CDR3 is 13 amino acids. The CDR3 protein is CASRILSYNEQFF. CDR3 nucleotide sequence: TGCGCCTCTAGGATCCTCTCCTACAATGAGCAGTTCTTC.

This clonotype was observed a few times. The rearrangement joins TRBV6-5 to TRBJ2-7; no definite D call. Germline V gives CDR1 MNHEY, CDR2 SVGAGI. This CDR3 has 15 residues. The V gene lost 6 bases and the J gene lost 0 bases, with 15 bases spanning the gap. The CDR3 loop reads CASSHTTDGSYEQYF. The CDR3 DNA sequence: TGTGCCAGCAGCCACACGACGGACGGCTCCTACGAGCAGTACTTC.

The chain combines TRBV4-2 with TRBJ2-2, with D unclear. The CDR3 sequence is 15 residues long. V was pared by 1 base and J by 2 bases, with 8 bases between. The germline gives CDR1 LGHNA, CDR2 YNFKEQ. In DNA form, the CDR3 reads TGTGCCAGCAGCCAAGTCTCATATAACACCGGGGAGCTGTTTTTT. This translates into CASSQVSYNTGELFF.

This sequence joins TRBV11-1 and TRBJ1-2; 7 nucleotides agree with TRBD1. V dropped 5 bases and J dropped 4; count of bases not matched to a gene: 4. This CDR3 has 13 residues. Germline V CDR1 and CDR2: SGHAT, FQDESV (reference sequence). In DNA form, the CDR3 reads TGTGCCAGCAGCAGCGGGACAGCCTATGGCTACACCTTC. Amino acids: CASSSGTAYGYTF.

This chain joins TRBV6-1 and TRBJ1-4; 7 bases agree with TRBD1. This CDR3 spans 16 amino acids. Germline lookup yields CDR1 MNHNS and CDR2 SASEGT. V dropped 2 bases and J dropped 5; count of bases not matched to a gene: 8. The CDR3 DNA reads as TGTGCCAGCAGTGAAACGAGGGGACAGAGAAATGAAAAACTGTTTTTT. This codes for CASSETRGQRNEKLFF.

This clonotype was detected a few times. The CDR3 spells CSARDSPGGGNTGANVLTF. CDR3 bases: TGCAGTGCTAGAGATTCCCCAGGAGGGGGGAACACTGGGGCCAACGTCCTGACTTTC. The chain is built from TRBV20-1 and TRBJ2-6; D tentatively fits TRBD1 or TRBD2 (6 bases each). The CDR3 totals 19 residues. V gave up 0 bases and J gave up 2 bases, with 20 bases separating them. The germline V gene encodes CDR1 DFQATT and CDR2 SNEGSKA (reference sequence).

This clonotype was observed a handful of times. The genes are TRBV29-1 and TRBJ1-6, with TRBD1 matching over 10 bases. The CDR3 sequence is 13 residues long. Germline V gene sequence: CDR1 SQVTM, CDR2 ANQGSEA. The V gene end was trimmed by 6 bases and the J gene end by 11 bases; junction bases not matched to a gene: 7. This CDR3 reads CSVQDRGLAPLHF. For the CDR3, the DNA is TGCAGCGTCCAGGACAGGGGGTTGGCACCCCTCCACTTT.

The table lists this clonotype with a few counts. The rearrangement joins TRBV29-1 to TRBJ2-7; 7 nucleotides align to TRBD1. This CDR3 contains 12 residues. The trim removed 5 bases at V and 5 bases at J, leaving 6 bases unmatched. The germline V gene encodes CDR1 SQVTM and CDR2 ANQGSEA. CDR3: CSVNRGIHEQYF. The CDR3 DNA reads TGCAGCGTTAACAGGGGAATCCACGAGCAGTACTTC.

The V call is TRBV7-2, the J call TRBJ2-7; D remains unclear. V lost 0 bases, J lost 7 bases, and 13 bases lay in between. The CDR3 spans 14 residues. The V gene's germline CDR1 is SGHTA and CDR2 FQGNSA. The CDR3 sequence is CASSLAVLAVEQYF. The CDR3 coding sequence is TGTGCCAGCAGCTTAGCGGTGTTAGCCGTGGAGCAGTACTTC. Full variable domain (missing parts from reference TRBV7-2 and TRBJ2-7): GAGVSQSPSNKVTEKGKDVELRCDPISGHTALYWYRQSLGQGLEFLIYFQGNSAPDKSGLPSDRFSAERTGGSVSTLTIQRTQQEDSAVYLCASSLAVLAVEQYFGPGTRLTVT.

The gene calls are TRBV27 and TRBJ1-6, with D perhaps TRBD1 (6 bases). The germline gives CDR1 MNHEY, CDR2 SMNVEV (reference sequence). This CDR3 region has 16 residues. V was trimmed by 4 bases and J by 8 bases, leaving 18 bases between them. The CDR3 is CASSSPLRQADSPLHF. CDR3 nucleotide sequence: TGTGCCAGCAGTTCCCCGTTAAGACAGGCCGATTCACCCCTCCACTTT.

At least ten counts were recorded for this clonotype. The gene calls are TRBV27 and TRBJ2-5, with D hard to call. The CDR3 runs 14 residues. The V and J ends lost 2 bases and 0 bases respectively, with 7 bases between them. Germline-derived CDR1 and CDR2 are MNHEY and SMNVEV (reference sequence). The CDR3 sequence is CASSLVGHQETQYF. Here the CDR3 DNA reads TGTGCCAGCAGTTTAGTGGGCCACCAAGAGACCCAGTACTTC.